The 7 T cell receptor beta chains presented below share a single source sample, sequenced in a study of T cells in localized non-small cell lung cancer. Assay used: immunoSEQ multiplex PCR; TCRdb lists only in-frame clones, some missing. The table has about 21,000 clones, 75% to 90% seen once. Specimen: PBMCs, collected before any cancer treatment. The receptors shown here come from a man aged 40 to 75 with stage II squamous cell lung carcinoma.

This clone turned up a few times. The chain combines TRBV5-1 with TRBJ1-1, with D tentatively TRBD1 (6 bases). Per the germline V gene, CDR1 is SGHRS and CDR2 is YFSETQ. The V gene lost 4 bases and the J gene lost 6 bases, with 13 bases spanning the gap. The CDR3 spans 13 residues. The CDR3, as DNA: TGCGCCAGCAGCGGAGGACAGTTCCCTGAAGCTTTCTTT. It yields the protein CASSGGQFPEAFF. The entire variable domain, with the rest obtained from reference TRBV5-1 and TRBJ1-1, is as follows: KAGVTQTPRYLIKTRGQQVTLSCSPISGHRSVSWYQQTPGQGLQFLFEYFSETQRNKGNFPGRFSGRQFSNSRSEMNVSTLELGDSALYLCASSGGQFPEAFFGQGTRLTVV.

This clone was seen a single time. This chain connects TRBV2 to TRBJ1-5; no clear D. CDR1 SNHLY and CDR2 FYNNEI come from the germline V gene. The ends were cut back, 7 bases at V and 0 bases at J, with 7 bases in the middle. CDR3 length: 13 amino acids. This CDR3 is CASMENSNQPQHF. CDR3 nucleotides: TGTGCCAGCATGGAAAATAGCAATCAGCCCCAGCATTTT.

V gene TRBV2 combines with J gene TRBJ2-7; 11 bases are shared with TRBD2. This CDR3 has 19 residues. Germline V gene sequence: CDR1 SNHLY, CDR2 FYNNEI. Trimming took 2 bases from V and 0 from J; bases not matched to a gene: 12. The CDR3 here is CASSELASGGLGSSYEQYF. The CDR3 DNA reads TGTGCCAGCAGTGAACTGGCTAGCGGGGGGCTCGGTAGCTCCTACGAGCAGTACTTC.

This chain uses TRBV11-2 with TRBJ2-2; unclear D gene. Germline V lookup: CDR1 SGHAT, CDR2 FQNNGV. The CDR3 runs to 13 residues. The ends were cut back, 2 bases at V and 6 bases at J, with 7 bases in the middle. CDR3 DNA: TGTGCCAGCAGCTTATCGGTGTCCGGGGAGCTGTTTTTT. This gives the protein CASSLSVSGELFF. Full variable domain (remainder filled in from reference TRBV11-2 and TRBJ2-2): EAGVAQSPRYKIIEKRQSVAFWCNPISGHATLYWYQQILGQGPKLLIQFQNNGVVDDSQLPKDRFSAERLKGVDSTLKIQPAKLEDSAVYLCASSLSVSGELFFGEGSRLTVL.

The J gene is TRBJ1-1, the V gene TRBV7-9; D not resolved. The CDR3 sequence is 12 residues long. Trimming left V 8 bases short and J 0 bases short, with 7 bases between. Germline CDR1 is SEHNR and CDR2 is FQNEAQ (reference sequence). In DNA form, the CDR3 reads TGTGCCAGCCAGCAAATGAACACTGAAGCTTTCTTT. Translating it yields CASQQMNTEAFF.

The rearrangement links TRBV20-1 to TRBJ1-2; D unresolved. The CDR3 is 10 residues long. In germline, CDR1 is DFQATT, CDR2 SNEGSKA (reference sequence). V was pared by 2 bases and J by 7 bases, with 5 bases between. CDR3 protein: CSARKVGYTF. As DNA, the CDR3 is TGCAGTGCTAGAAAAGTTGGCTACACCTTC.

The chain carries TRBV30 and TRBJ1-1; 8 bases line up with TRBD1. V lost 2 bases, J lost 5 bases, and 22 bases stayed unmatched. The germline V gene encodes CDR1 GTSNPN and CDR2 SVGIG (reference sequence). The CDR3 contains 19 residues. The CDR3 DNA reads TGTGCCTGGAGTCTCCACAGGGGGAACCTTCAAACGCCTGGAACTGAAGCTTTCTTT. Residues: CAWSLHRGNLQTPGTEAFF.